This T cell receptor (beta chain) was sequenced in a study of blood T cell repertoires in COVID-19. On the study more broadly: T cells, B-cell-depleted T cells, or PBMCs supplied cDNA or gDNA.

Individuals aged roughly 18 to 100 years were recruited from about two dozen US areas. Exposed enrollees encountered a COVID-19 case at some point within 2 weeks before study entry. This clone showed up just a few times. Profiling relied on immunoSEQ multiplex PCR, and the TCRdb table lists in-frame clones only, not all of them. The table lists hundreds of thousands of clones, 83% of them singletons. The germline gives CDR1 SGHAT, CDR2 FQNNGV. The CDR3 is 14 residues long. Trimming removed 6 bases at V and 1 base at J, with 12 bases between. The genes are TRBV11-2 and TRBJ2-5, with a weak D call TRBD2 (6 bases). The source is a woman between 50 and 59 years old who had been exposed to COVID-19. The sequencing sample was made of PBMCs or T cells enriched from blood (not recorded which). The CDR3 region is CASSHRDFQETQYF. The CDR3 DNA sequence: TGTGCCAGCAGTCACCGGGACTTCCAAGAGACCCAGTACTTC.